This T cell receptor beta chain was sequenced for a study of shared clonotypes between healthy human individuals. Study background: CD4 naive cells filled three plates per donor, CD4 memory three, CD8 naive two and CD8 memory one.

Of note for this clone: Its matching antigen is unknown.

Naive CD8 cells were CD45RO-negative, positively selected for CCR7, excluding terminally differentiated effector memory CD45RA+ cells. Overall study results and limits: About 5.2% was the fraction of naive CD4 clonotypes found shared across a few donors.

This table comes from immunoSEQ multiplex PCR, and its TCRdb copy is limited to in-frame clones, with some not included. The sample has about 680,000 clones, 92% seen once. The germline V gene has CDR1 SGHRS and CDR2 YFSETQ. The CDR3 is 14 residues long. V lost 2 bases to trimming and J lost 3 bases; unmatched junction nucleotides: 4. The sample was naive CD8+ T cells sorted from blood. The chain has TRBV5-1 and TRBJ2-7; 8 nucleotides agree with TRBD1. This clonotype was sampled from a man in his thirties or forties in good health. CDR3 residues: CASSFETGGYEQYF. In DNA form, the CDR3 reads TGCGCCAGCAGCTTCGAAACAGGGGGCTACGAGCAGTACTTC.